This T cell receptor (beta chain) was documented in a study of blood T cell repertoires in COVID-19 (dated by TCRdb to 2018 to 2021). The study in broad terms: Samples from collaborators originated in the United States, Italy and Spain and spanned both the acute and convalescent phases of COVID-19. Samples came from the ongoing ImmuneRACE study (first 160 participants) plus 1,254 subjects from 6 global collaborators. HLA class I and class II types, where available, came from metadata supplied by the sample provider rather than from assay-based typing. The repertoires were released in a freely available public database meant as a resource for research on the immune response to SARS-CoV-2. The prospective study material was composed of cDNA or gDNA derived from T cells, B-cell-depleted T cells, or PBMCs. Subjects who had been exposed to COVID-19, were actively infected with it, or had recovered from it provided the deeply sampled blood TCRbeta repertoires that made up the dataset. Nearly every sample came with metadata listing a de-identified subject ID, COVID-19 status, age in years and sex.

Summary of the overall study and its limitations: The amount of clinical and demographic metadata varied by source and participant and was provided uncurated.

Each collaborating institution followed its own protocols to collect whole blood in K2EDTA tubes. For TCRbeta analysis, collaborators shipped samples as frozen whole blood, isolated PBMCs, or DNA extracted from either of those sample types. With regard to this clone: Its antigen is currently not known. No base quality values were provided; no much bigger clone lies one nucleotide off.

TCRbeta CDR3 regions were amplified from genomic DNA using the immunoSEQ Assay, a bias-controlled multiplex PCR. The original methods were these. Within the assay, amplification of reference gene primers was used to estimate how many nucleated cells each sample contained. To quantify the absolute abundance of each unique TCRbeta CDR3 rearrangement, sequence reads were collapsed and filtered. For each sample, productive Simpson clonality was calculated by taking the square root of Simpson's diversity index across productive rearrangements. The clones in this table, taken by TCRdb from immuneACCESS, are in-frame only. Not every clone is retained; where verified, under half of the shortfall comes from an unresolved V gene, and the cause of the rest is unknown. The DNA was the basis for D and trimming; V, J and clone size are from that table. This sample has 120,000 or so clones in its table, and approximately 81% of those were observed once. The ten largest make up 3% to 5% of the sample.

The germline V gene (reference sequence) gives CDR1 as SEHNR and CDR2 as FQNEAQ. The CDR3 runs 14 residues from the cysteine to the phenylalanine. Only CDR3 DNA remains: 42 bases, in frame from the first base. The V end loses 1 base and the J end loses 2 bases, and a stretch of 6 bases separates them. The source material was peripheral blood. The chain is assembled from TRBV7-9 and TRBJ2-1; the D gene remains uncertain. The sequence was collected from a man in his 60s with acute or convalescent COVID-19. The sequence in DNA is TGTGCCAGCAGCTTAGTTGACACCTACAATGAGCAGTTCTTC. It codes for CASSLVDTYNEQFF.